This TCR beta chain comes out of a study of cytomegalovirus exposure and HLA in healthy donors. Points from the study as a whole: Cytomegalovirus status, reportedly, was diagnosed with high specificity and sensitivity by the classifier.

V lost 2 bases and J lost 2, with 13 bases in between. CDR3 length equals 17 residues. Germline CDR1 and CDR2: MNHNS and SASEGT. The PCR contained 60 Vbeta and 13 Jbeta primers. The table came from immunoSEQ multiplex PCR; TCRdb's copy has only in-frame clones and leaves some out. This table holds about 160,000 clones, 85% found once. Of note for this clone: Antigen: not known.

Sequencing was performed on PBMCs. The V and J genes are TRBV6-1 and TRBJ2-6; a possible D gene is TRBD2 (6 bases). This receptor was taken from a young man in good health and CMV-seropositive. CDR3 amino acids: CASSEWVSGAGANVLTF. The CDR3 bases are TGTGCCAGCAGTGAATGGGTGTCGGGGGCTGGGGCCAACGTCCTGACTTTC.